This entry is about one T cell receptor beta chain. The record originates from a study of blood T cell repertoires in COVID-19. The V segment lost 3 bases and the J segment 7 bases; nucleotides outside the gene matches: 8. This CDR3 spans 15 amino acids. The germline CDR1 and CDR2 sequences are MNHNS and SASEGT. Some clones are missing from TCRdb's copy, which holds only in-frame ones; the method was immunoSEQ multiplex PCR. The sample includes a few hundred thousand clones, about 87% of them seen just once. V usage is TRBV6-1 and J usage is TRBJ2-1; 8 bases agree with TRBD2. Sample: peripheral blood. The receptor's source is a man in his sixties who had recovered from COVID-19. As DNA, the CDR3 is TGTGCCAGCAGTGAGCCGGGACTAGAAATAAATGAGCAGTTCTTC. This sequence encodes CASSEPGLEINEQFF.